The T cell receptor delta chain under discussion was sequenced for a study of Vδ1+ human thymocytes. Study results and limitations: Thymic delta-chain repertoires held about 20% Vdelta2 sequences and few Vdelta3, despite high sort purity. Thymic TRG and TRD repertoires appeared highly polyclonal.

After alphabeta T cell depletion, CD3+ Vdelta1+ Vdelta2- thymocytes were sorted. Extracted RNA was reverse transcribed into cDNA. Pooled V-gene forward primers with one constant-region reverse primer generated the CDR3 amplicons by multiplex PCR. TCRdb processed the multiplex PCR reads again with the CATT caller. The sample carries under 85,000 delta-chain clones, around 35% recorded once. This CDR3 has 22 amino acids. With 0 bases removed from V and 0 bases from J, the gap between germline ends came to 29 bases. The germline gives CDR1 TSWWSYY, CDR2 QGS. As for this clone: Its antigen is still unknown. Other DNA sequences in the same sample also yield this CDR3.

This TCR was sampled from a boy under two years old who had congenital heart surgery. The sample consisted of Vdelta1+ gamma-delta thymocytes from the thymus. Indicated subset: FACS-sorted CD3+ TCRalphabeta- TCRVdelta1+ TCRVdelta2- thymocytes. The chain links TRDV1 to TRDJ1, with D maybe TRDD3 (6 bases). The CDR3 loop is CALGELGLPFLRLGAYTDKLIF. Here the CDR3 DNA reads TGTGCTCTTGGGGAACTAGGTTTACCTTTCTTACGACTGGGTGCGTACACCGATAAACTCATCTTT.